A selection of T cell receptor beta chains follows, all from one sample in a study of T cells in Graves' hyperthyroidism and ophthalmopathy. TCRdb re-derived calls from the multiplex PCR reads in MiXCR, one entry per CDR3 protein. The repertoire consists of more than 50,000 distinct CDR3 sequences, with 53% occurring once and the leading ten covering roughly 3.4%. Sequencing was done on a sample of blood. The receptors derive from a woman aged 55 to 70 with Graves' ophthalmopathy. Both conserved end residues are part of each CDR3. Each record gives: V gene, J gene, D gene, clone size, CDR3 length, CDR3 DNA, CDR3 protein. D genes are given only for firm matches. Only some rows state a clone size, as once, few, many or a class for expanded clones.

v_call: TRBV5-1
j_call: TRBJ2-5
d_call: -
clone_size: many
cdr3_length: 14
cdr3_nt: TGCGCCAGCAGCTTGGGGGTAGGGGGAGAGACCCAGTACTTC
cdr3_aa: CASSLGVGGETQYF

v_call: TRBV7-9
j_call: TRBJ2-7
d_call: TRBD1
clone_size: many
cdr3_length: 13
cdr3_nt: TGTGCCAGCAGCTTAGGAGAGGGGGCGAAACGGCACTTC
cdr3_aa: CASSLGEGAKRHF

v_call: TRBV7-2
j_call: TRBJ2-3
d_call: TRBD1
clone_size: many
cdr3_length: 16
cdr3_nt: TGTGCCAGCAGCTTAGCCCCTCAGGGGGGCACAGATACGCAGTATTTT
cdr3_aa: CASSLAPQGGTDTQYF

v_call: TRBV20-1
j_call: TRBJ1-1
d_call: -
clone_size: -
cdr3_length: 16
cdr3_nt: TGCAGTGCTAGAGACGGTAGTGGTGGGGAGACCACTGAAGCTTTCTTT
cdr3_aa: CSARDGSGGETTEAFF

v_call: TRBV2
j_call: TRBJ2-2
d_call: TRBD2
clone_size: once
cdr3_length: 16
cdr3_nt: TGTGCCAGCAGTGAGTCTAGCGGGGGAGGTCATTCATCCCTGTTTTTT
cdr3_aa: CASSESSGGGHSSLFF

v_call: TRBV5-1
j_call: TRBJ1-2
d_call: -
clone_size: many
cdr3_length: 13
cdr3_nt: TGCGCCAGCAGCTTGGGGGGGGGCCAGGGCTACACCTTC
cdr3_aa: CASSLGGGQGYTF

v_call: TRBV3-1
j_call: TRBJ2-5
d_call: -
clone_size: many
cdr3_length: 11
cdr3_nt: TGTGCCAGCAGCCCCGGGGAGACCCAGTACTTC
cdr3_aa: CASSPGETQYF

v_call: TRBV7-2
j_call: TRBJ2-7
d_call: TRBD1
clone_size: few
cdr3_length: 13
cdr3_nt: TGTGCCAGCAGCTTGCTGCGCCGGGACAGAAAGTACTTC
cdr3_aa: CASSLLRRDRKYF

v_call: TRBV4-3
j_call: TRBJ2-2
d_call: -
clone_size: many
cdr3_length: 16
cdr3_nt: TGCGCCAGCAGCCACCTCCTAGGCCGGGACACCGGGGAGCTGTTTTTT
cdr3_aa: CASSHLLGRDTGELFF

v_call: TRBV20-1
j_call: TRBJ2-7
d_call: TRBD1
clone_size: -
cdr3_length: 15
cdr3_nt: TGCAGTGCCAGCGATTCCGGGACAGGGCCCTACGAGCAGTACTTC
cdr3_aa: CSASDSGTGPYEQYF

v_call: TRBV10-3
j_call: TRBJ2-5
d_call: -
clone_size: -
cdr3_length: 13
cdr3_nt: TGTGCCATCAGTCCTTACCCTTTAGAGACCCAGTACTTC
cdr3_aa: CAISPYPLETQYF

v_call: TRBV20-1
j_call: TRBJ1-2
d_call: TRBD1
clone_size: -
cdr3_length: 15
cdr3_nt: TGCAGTGCTAGGGGAGCCGGGACAGGGGACTATGGCTACACCTTC
cdr3_aa: CSARGAGTGDYGYTF

v_call: TRBV3-1
j_call: TRBJ1-1
d_call: -
clone_size: few
cdr3_length: 17
cdr3_nt: TGTGCCAGCAGCCAAGATTCGGGTGACTTAACGGGCACTGAAGCTTTCTTT
cdr3_aa: CASSQDSGDLTGTEAFF

v_call: TRBV6-5
j_call: TRBJ2-1
d_call: TRBD2
clone_size: many
cdr3_length: 15
cdr3_nt: TGTGCCAGCAGTTACTCCGGGGAGGGGTGGAGTGAGCAGTTCTTC
cdr3_aa: CASSYSGEGWSEQFF

v_call: TRBV6-4
j_call: TRBJ1-1
d_call: -
clone_size: -
cdr3_length: 17
cdr3_nt: TGTGCCAGCAGTGACTCTAGGGGGTCTGGGGGGAACACTGAAGCTTTCTTT
cdr3_aa: CASSDSRGSGGNTEAFF

v_call: TRBV9
j_call: TRBJ1-2
d_call: TRBD1
clone_size: -
cdr3_length: 14
cdr3_nt: TGTGCCAGCAGCGGAAGACAGGGGAGAAATGGCTACACCTTC
cdr3_aa: CASSGRQGRNGYTF

v_call: TRBV20-1
j_call: TRBJ2-1
d_call: -
clone_size: medium-sized
cdr3_length: 14
cdr3_nt: TGCAGTGCTAGCTGGCAGGGGAGTAGGGATGAGCAGTTCTTC
cdr3_aa: CSASWQGSRDEQFF

v_call: TRBV7-2
j_call: TRBJ2-3
d_call: TRBD2
clone_size: -
cdr3_length: 15
cdr3_nt: TGTGCCAGCAGCCGGACTAGCACTAGCACAGATACGCAGTATTTT
cdr3_aa: CASSRTSTSTDTQYF

v_call: TRBV2
j_call: TRBJ1-4
d_call: TRBD1
clone_size: -
cdr3_length: 14
cdr3_nt: TGTGCCGGCAGCGCGGACAGGGGGGATAAAAAACTGTTTTTT
cdr3_aa: CAGSADRGDKKLFF

v_call: TRBV7-8
j_call: TRBJ1-5
d_call: -
clone_size: -
cdr3_length: 16
cdr3_nt: TGTGCCAGCAGCTTAGGGGGGATAGGAAGCAATCAGCCCCAGCATTTT
cdr3_aa: CASSLGGIGSNQPQHF

v_call: TRBV5-1
j_call: TRBJ2-7
d_call: TRBD1
clone_size: -
cdr3_length: 15
cdr3_nt: TGCGCCAGCAGCTTGGTTAGGGGGCACACCGGGGAGCAGTACTTC
cdr3_aa: CASSLVRGHTGEQYF

v_call: TRBV7-2
j_call: TRBJ2-1
d_call: TRBD2
clone_size: -
cdr3_length: 17
cdr3_nt: TGTGCCGGCAGCTTAGCGGTAGCGGGGGGGCCTCGGAATGAGCGGTTCTTC
cdr3_aa: CAGSLAVAGGPRNERFF

v_call: TRBV7-7
j_call: TRBJ2-1
d_call: -
clone_size: -
cdr3_length: 14
cdr3_nt: TGTGCTAGCAGTCCCGGGCCTTCGAACAATGAGCAGTTCTTC
cdr3_aa: CASSPGPSNNEQFF

v_call: TRBV20-1
j_call: TRBJ1-5
d_call: TRBD1
clone_size: once
cdr3_length: 15
cdr3_nt: TGCAGTGCTAGCAGGCTCCAGGGGGTGAGTCAGCCCCAGCATTTT
cdr3_aa: CSASRLQGVSQPQHF

v_call: TRBV11-1
j_call: TRBJ2-7
d_call: -
clone_size: few
cdr3_length: 13
cdr3_nt: TGTGCCAGCAGCCAGACTAGAGGGTACGAGCAGTACTTC
cdr3_aa: CASSQTRGYEQYF

v_call: TRBV19
j_call: TRBJ2-7
d_call: TRBD1
clone_size: -
cdr3_length: 12
cdr3_nt: TGTGCCAGTAGACCGGGACAGGGTGAGCAGTACTTC
cdr3_aa: CASRPGQGEQYF

v_call: TRBV9
j_call: TRBJ2-7
d_call: TRBD2
clone_size: -
cdr3_length: 15
cdr3_nt: TGTGCCAGCAGCCCAGGACTAGCGGACAGCTACGAGCAGTACTTC
cdr3_aa: CASSPGLADSYEQYF

v_call: TRBV19
j_call: TRBJ2-6
d_call: TRBD1
clone_size: -
cdr3_length: 17
cdr3_nt: TGTGCCAGTAGTGGGGACAGGGGCATTTCTGGGGCCAACGTCGTGACTTTC
cdr3_aa: CASSGDRGISGANVVTF

v_call: TRBV9
j_call: TRBJ1-2
d_call: -
clone_size: many
cdr3_length: 12
cdr3_nt: TGTGCCAGCAGCACCGACTCTCATGGCTACACCTTC
cdr3_aa: CASSTDSHGYTF

v_call: TRBV10-2
j_call: TRBJ2-3
d_call: -
clone_size: medium-sized
cdr3_length: 13
cdr3_nt: TGCGCCAGCAGTGTGTCCCCCAGGGATACGCAGTATTTT
cdr3_aa: CASSVSPRDTQYF

v_call: TRBV29-1
j_call: TRBJ2-5
d_call: TRBD2
clone_size: -
cdr3_length: 15
cdr3_nt: TGCAGCGTTTCGGGCGGCTCTAGCGGGATAGAGACCCAGTACTTC
cdr3_aa: CSVSGGSSGIETQYF

v_call: TRBV19
j_call: TRBJ1-2
d_call: TRBD1
clone_size: -
cdr3_length: 18
cdr3_nt: TGTGCCAGTAGGAGGGGACAGGGCACCGAGAGCGCACGATATGGCTACACCTTC
cdr3_aa: CASRRGQGTESARYGYTF

v_call: TRBV5-1
j_call: TRBJ2-7
d_call: TRBD2
clone_size: many
cdr3_length: 19
cdr3_nt: TGCGCCAGCAGCCGATCGCCGGACTCTAAAGCGGGAGGGTTCTACGAGCAGCACTTC
cdr3_aa: CASSRSPDSKAGGFYEQHF

v_call: TRBV7-9
j_call: TRBJ2-6
d_call: -
clone_size: -
cdr3_length: 14
cdr3_nt: TGTGCCAGCAGCTCGAACTCTGGGGCCGACGTCATGACTTTC
cdr3_aa: CASSSNSGADVMTF

v_call: TRBV6-5
j_call: TRBJ2-5
d_call: -
clone_size: -
cdr3_length: 14
cdr3_nt: TGTGCCAGCAGTCGCTCCGGGACCCAAGAGACCCAGTACTTC
cdr3_aa: CASSRSGTQETQYF

v_call: TRBV2
j_call: TRBJ2-5
d_call: TRBD1
clone_size: -
cdr3_length: 15
cdr3_nt: TGTGCCTTACCAGGACAGGGACCCTCCCGAGAGACCCAGTACTTC
cdr3_aa: CALPGQGPSRETQYF

v_call: TRBV29-1
j_call: TRBJ2-3
d_call: -
clone_size: medium-sized
cdr3_length: 11
cdr3_nt: TGCAGCGTGGGTCCCACAGATACGCAGTATTTT
cdr3_aa: CSVGPTDTQYF

v_call: TRBV7-2
j_call: TRBJ2-1
d_call: -
clone_size: -
cdr3_length: 17
cdr3_nt: TGTGCCAGCAGCCCAAGGGGGTGGAGCACTGAAGCGAATGAGCAGTTCTTC
cdr3_aa: CASSPRGWSTEANEQFF

v_call: TRBV24-1
j_call: TRBJ2-3
d_call: -
clone_size: medium-sized
cdr3_length: 11
cdr3_nt: TGTGCCACCAGTCAGGCAGATACGCAGTATTTT
cdr3_aa: CATSQADTQYF

v_call: TRBV18
j_call: TRBJ1-2
d_call: -
clone_size: -
cdr3_length: 11
cdr3_nt: TGTGCCAGCTCCCACAGTGGTGGAAACACCTTC
cdr3_aa: CASSHSGGNTF

v_call: TRBV24-1
j_call: TRBJ2-2
d_call: TRBD1
clone_size: -
cdr3_length: 14
cdr3_nt: TGTGCCACAGGGACAGGGACCTTTACCGGGGAGCTGTTTTTT
cdr3_aa: CATGTGTFTGELFF

v_call: TRBV6-1
j_call: TRBJ2-7
d_call: TRBD1
clone_size: many
cdr3_length: 15
cdr3_nt: TGTGCCAGCAGTGAAGCGACAGGGGGCTCCTACGAGCAGTACTTC
cdr3_aa: CASSEATGGSYEQYF